Sequencing of this T cell receptor beta chain was carried out in a study of CD8 T cells in ankylosing spondylitis. This clonotype has only a few counts. Its antigen remains unknown. TCRdb re-called the 5' RACE reads with MiXCR, one entry per CDR3 protein. This sample carries a few hundred thousand distinct CDR3 sequences, 20% of them seen once, and the ten largest clones take 3.5%. Points from the study as a whole: A TCR beta motif of roughly eight highly homologous variants seemed to mark ankylosing spondylitis blood. Disease-linked clones reportedly concentrated significantly in matched ankylosing spondylitis synovial fluid. Earlier work had already found some motif variants in reactive arthritis synovial fluid and blood.

The receptor was derived from a female donor with ankylosing spondylitis or in good health (not recorded which). The sample was blood, either unsorted or a sorted T cell fraction (not recorded which).

CDR3 protein: CASSESGRAGQDEQFF. Here the CDR3 DNA reads TGCGCCAGCAGTGAGTCCGGGAGGGCAGGGCAGGATGAGCAGTTCTTC. This rearrangement joins TRBV10-1 to TRBJ2-1, with TRBD2 matching 8 bases. From germline, CDR1 is WNHNN and CDR2 SYGVQD (reference sequence). Unmatched junction bases numbered 9, after V lost 0 bases and J lost 8 bases. This CDR3 contains 16 residues.